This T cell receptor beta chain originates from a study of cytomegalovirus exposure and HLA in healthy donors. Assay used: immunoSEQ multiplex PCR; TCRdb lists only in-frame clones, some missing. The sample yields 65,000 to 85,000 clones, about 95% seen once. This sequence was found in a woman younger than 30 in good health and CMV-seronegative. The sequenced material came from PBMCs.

The CDR3 DNA is TGTGCCAGCAGCTTATTTCCTGACAGGAGCGAGCAGTACTTC. It translates to CASSLFPDRSEQYF. J is TRBJ2-7 and V is TRBV7-8; weak D call: TRBD1 (6 bases). Germline V gene data show CDR1 as SGHVS and CDR2 as FQNEAQ. This CDR3 region has 14 residues. V was clipped by 2 bases and J by 6 bases, with 14 bases between them.